This T cell receptor beta chain derives from a study of blood T cell repertoires in COVID-19. Study background: The origin of the acute and convalescent COVID-19 samples was the United States, Italy and Spain.

In this sample, this clone turned up a few times. Germline V gives CDR1 SGHRS, CDR2 YFSETQ. The CDR3 is made up of 14 amino acids. Trimming removed 4 bases at V and 1 base at J, with 9 bases between. Per the original data handling: Researchers report that nucleated cell counts were estimated from reference gene primer amplification. Clones were read by immunoSEQ multiplex PCR, and TCRdb kept only the in-frame ones, dropping some. The V and J calls and the clone size are those of that table, but D and trimming were determined from the DNA. The repertoire holds around 150,000 clones, with roughly 85% as singletons.

V and J are TRBV5-1 and TRBJ1-3; D is undetermined. Sequencing input: peripheral blood. The receptor comes from a human donor with acute or convalescent COVID-19. The donor label of this sample is uncertain. CDR3 region: CASSAPESGNTIYF. The CDR3 DNA reads as TGCGCCAGCAGCGCCCCGGAGTCTGGAAACACCATATATTTT.